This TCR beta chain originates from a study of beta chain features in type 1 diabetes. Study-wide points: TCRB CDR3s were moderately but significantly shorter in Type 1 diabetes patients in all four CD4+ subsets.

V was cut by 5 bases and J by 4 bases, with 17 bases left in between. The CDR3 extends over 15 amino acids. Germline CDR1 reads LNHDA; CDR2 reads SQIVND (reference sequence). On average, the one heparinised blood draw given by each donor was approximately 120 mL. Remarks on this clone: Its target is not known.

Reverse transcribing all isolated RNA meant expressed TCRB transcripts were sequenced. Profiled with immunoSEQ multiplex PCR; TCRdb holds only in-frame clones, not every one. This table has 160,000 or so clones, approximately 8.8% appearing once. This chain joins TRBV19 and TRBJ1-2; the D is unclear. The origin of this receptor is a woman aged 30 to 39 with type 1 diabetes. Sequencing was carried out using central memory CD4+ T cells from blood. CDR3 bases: TGTGCCAGTAGTTCCACCCAGTCTCGAGGCTATGGCTACACCTTC. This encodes CASSSTQSRGYGYTF. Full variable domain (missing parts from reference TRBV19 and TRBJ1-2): DGGITQSPKYLFRKEGQNVTLSCEQNLNHDAMYWYRQDPGQGLRLIYYSQIVNDFQKGDIAEGYSVSREKKESFPLTVTSAQKNPTAFYLCASSSTQSRGYGYTFGSGTRLTVV.